A selection of T cell receptor beta chains follows, all from one sample in a study of identifying expanded T cells in peripheral blood. This table comes from immunoSEQ multiplex PCR, and its TCRdb copy is limited to in-frame clones, with some not included. The sample records 90,000 to 120,000 clones, around 89% being singletons. Sequenced sample: blood. Source of these receptors: a person aged 18-70 years in good health. Both conserved end residues are part of each CDR3. A D gene is named only where the DNA matches it firmly. Only some rows state a clone size, as once, few, many or a class for expanded clones.

>TRBJ2-7|TRBD1|TRBV4-3|-
TGCGCCAGCAGCCAGGGCATGGGGACAGGGGTTACTAATTTC
CASSQGMGTGVTNF
>TRBJ1-5|-|TRBV4-3|-
TGCGCCAGCAGCCAAGAAGGGAACAATCAGCCCCAGCATTTT
CASSQEGNNQPQHF
>TRBJ1-1|TRBD1|TRBV10-3|once
TGTGCCATCAGTGAGTCGAGGGGGCAGCAAGAAGCTTTCTTT
CAISESRGQQEAFF
>TRBJ1-2|TRBD1|TRBV27|-
TGTGCCAGCAGTCGAGGGACAGGGGGCGACTATGGCTACACCTTC
CASSRGTGGDYGYTF
>TRBJ2-7|TRBD2|TRBV13|-
TGTGCCAGCAGCCCCCGGGGACTAGCGGGGACCTACGAGCAGTACTTC
CASSPRGLAGTYEQYF
>TRBJ2-3|-|TRBV6-5|-
TGTGCCAGCACGCAGGGGCGAGGTAGCACAGATACGCAGTATTTT
CASTQGRGSTDTQYF
>TRBJ1-6|-|TRBV6-6|few
TGTGCCAGCAGTTCCCAAGGGGGGAATTCACCCCTCCACTTT
CASSSQGGNSPLHF
>TRBJ2-7|TRBD1|TRBV27|-
TGTGCCAGCAGTTCTAACAGGGGATACTACGAGCAGTACTTC
CASSSNRGYYEQYF
>TRBJ1-2|-|TRBV5-8|-
TGTGCCAGCAGCATAGACACCTATGGCTACACCTTC
CASSIDTYGYTF
>TRBJ1-5|-|TRBV12-5|-
TGTGCTAGTGGTTTGGCCGGGGGGCCCCAGCATTTT
CASGLAGGPQHF
>TRBJ1-2|-|TRBV27|-
TGTGCCAGCAGTCTCGTTCCGGGCTCTAACTATGGCTACACCTTC
CASSLVPGSNYGYTF
>TRBJ1-2|-|TRBV11-2|-
TGTGCCAGCAGCTTAGGGGGCGCAGCCGATGGCTACACCTTC
CASSLGGAADGYTF
>TRBJ2-6|-|TRBV5-6|-
-
CASILGEQRGSGANVLTF
>TRBJ1-5|-|TRBV6-6|-
TGTGCCAGCAGTTACCCGACAGGTAGCAATCAGCCCCAGCATTTT
CASSYPTGSNQPQHF
>TRBJ1-3|-|TRBV9|-
TGTGCCAGCAGCGTACGGGGAGATGGGAACACCATATATTTT
CASSVRGDGNTIYF
>TRBJ1-5|-|TRBV5-4|-
TGTGCCAGCAGCTTAGACAGTCGGCAGCCCCAGCATTTT
CASSLDSRQPQHF
>TRBJ2-3|-|TRBV6-1|once
TGTGCCAGCAAAGTACATCGCACAGATACGCAGTATTTT
CASKVHRTDTQYF
>TRBJ1-2|TRBD1|TRBV18|-
TGTGCCAGCTCACCTATACAGGGGGCGCAGAGTGGCGACTATGGCTACACCTTC
CASSPIQGAQSGDYGYTF
>TRBJ1-2|TRBD1|TRBV7-2|-
TGTGCCAGCAGCTCTCAGGGGGCGGAGGGCTACACCTTC
CASSSQGAEGYTF
>TRBJ2-3|-|TRBV27|-
TGTGCCAGCAGCCGGACCGAGCGGGATACGCAGTATTTT
CASSRTERDTQYF
>TRBJ2-1|-|TRBV28|-
TGTGCCAGCAGAACAGGGCGGACGGCCGTCTACAATGAGCAGTTCTTC
CASRTGRTAVYNEQFF
>TRBJ1-4|-|TRBV6-5|once
TGTGCCAGCAGTCGGGGGCGCAACAAGGAAAAACTGTTTTTT
CASSRGRNKEKLFF
>TRBJ2-2|-|TRBV6-5|-
TGTGCCAGCACCCGAAGGACAGCGCCCACCGGGGAGCTGTTTTTT
CASTRRTAPTGELFF
>TRBJ2-7|-|TRBV7-8|-
TGTGCCAGCAGCTTACGACTAATGGGCCCCGGGACGAAAGCCTACGAGCAGTACTTC
CASSLRLMGPGTKAYEQYF
>TRBJ2-1|-|TRBV18|-
TGTGCCAGCTCGCCCCCCCCCGGGGCTTTGGGCTACAATGAGCAGTTCTTC
CASSPPPGALGYNEQFF
>TRBJ2-3|-|TRBV15|-
TGTGCCACCAGCCCCGGGGGGCTAGCTAAAAGCACAGATACGCAGTATTTT
CATSPGGLAKSTDTQYF
>TRBJ2-5|TRBD2|TRBV19|-
TGTGCCAGTAGTATCCCCTTCGGGGGGGGCAAGGAGACCCAGTACTTC
CASSIPFGGGKETQYF
>TRBJ1-6|-|TRBV14|-
TGTGCCAGCAGCCCCACGGGGGGGTCCCATTCACCCCTCCACTTT
CASSPTGGSHSPLHF
>TRBJ2-3|-|TRBV19|-
TGTGCCAGTAGTATTGTCCCGTCCGCAGATACGCAGTATTTT
CASSIVPSADTQYF
>TRBJ2-7|-|TRBV13|-
TGTGCCAGCAGCTCCCGAGACGGCTCCTACGAGCAGTACTTC
CASSSRDGSYEQYF
>TRBJ1-1|-|TRBV18|-
TGTGCCAGCTCACAGGGGGGTGACACTGAAGCTTTCTTT
CASSQGGDTEAFF
>TRBJ1-5|-|TRBV28|-
TGTGCCAGCAGGCCCCAGGGTGGCAATCAGCCCCAGCATTTT
CASRPQGGNQPQHF